The next 27 T cell receptor beta chains were all read from a single sample in a study of molecular identifiers for immune sequencing clone quantification. TCRdb re-called the PCR reads with MiXCR, one entry per CDR3 protein. The sample yields more than 450,000 distinct CDR3 sequences, less than 30% seen once. Sequencing used naive CD8+ T cells from blood, with Jurkat cell RNA spiked in. Subset defined: FACS-sorted CD8+CD4-CCR7+CD45RA+ naive T cells. Receptors originate from a human donor in good health. Some libraries in this study had Jurkat cell RNA spiked in.

Of note for this clonotype: With a much larger clone just one base away, this may be a read error. J is TRBJ2-2 and V is TRBV7-9; D gene uncertain. The germline gives CDR1 SEHNR, CDR2 FQNEAQ (reference sequence). There are 8 residues in the CDR3. The DNA for the CDR3 is TGTGCCGGCAGCCCGGGCTGTTTT. Its translation is CAGSPGCF.

The rearrangement uses TRBV7-9 and TRBJ2-7; the D gene is possibly TRBD1 (6 bases). Germline-derived CDR1 and CDR2 are SEHNR and FQNEAQ (reference sequence). This CDR3 contains 15 residues. Here the CDR3 reads CSSSSGQSYSYEQYF. CDR3 DNA sequence: TGTAGCAGCAGCTCCGGACAGTCTTACTCCTACGAGCAGTACTTC.

This clonotype has just a few counts. The J gene is TRBJ2-3, the V gene TRBV30, with no clear D. From germline, CDR1 is GTSNPN and CDR2 SVGIG (reference sequence). The CDR3 has 14 amino acids. V was clipped by 1 base and J by 2 bases, with 10 bases between them. CDR3 in amino acids: CAWSDHALTDTQYF. CDR3 coding DNA: TGTGCCTGGAGTGATCACGCCCTCACAGATACGCAGTATTTT.

This clonotype was seen at least ten times. The chain joins TRBV2 to TRBJ2-5; 8 nucleotides agree with TRBD2. This CDR3 region has 17 residues. Looked up from germline, CDR1 is SNHLY and CDR2 is FYNNEI. V lost 5 bases, J lost 1 base, and 12 bases stayed unmatched. CDR3 nucleotide sequence: TGTGCCAGCAGTCAACGGGGGGGGCTAATGCCCCAAGAGACCCAGTACTTC. Protein: CASSQRGGLMPQETQYF.

This clonotype was found many times. V and J are TRBV5-6 and TRBJ2-1; 10 bases line up with TRBD2. The CDR3 runs 12 residues. Germline CDR1 reads SGHDT; CDR2 reads YYEEEE. The junction had 1 base not matched to a gene; V was cut back by 4 bases and J by 9 bases. The CDR3 sequence is CASSRTSGEQFF. The CDR3 region has the DNA TGTGCCAGCAGCCGGACTAGCGGTGAGCAGTTCTTC. Full variable domain (outside the CDR3, taken from reference TRBV5-6 and TRBJ2-1): DAGVTQSPTHLIKTRGQQVTLRCSPKSGHDTVSWYQQALGQGPQFIFQYYEEEERQRGNFPDRFSGHQFPNYSSELNVNALLLGDSALYLCASSRTSGEQFFGPGTRLTVL.

This clonotype was seen a few times. This chain joins TRBV7-2 and TRBJ2-1; D remains ambiguous. In germline, CDR1 is SGHTA, CDR2 FQGNSA. Trimming pared 4 bases from V and 4 bases from J, leaving 8 bases between. CDR3 length: 13 residues. CDR3 amino acids: CASSSSDYNEQFF. CDR3 in DNA: TGTGCCAGCAGCTCTTCCGATTACAATGAGCAGTTCTTC.

This chain links TRBV4-3 with TRBJ2-5, with unresolved D. This CDR3 region has 17 residues. Germline V gene data show CDR1 as LGHNA and CDR2 as YSLEER. V lost 3 bases and J lost 9, with 26 bases in between. The CDR3 loop reads CASSHSHNLDLKRPQYF. For the CDR3, the DNA is TGCGCCAGCAGCCACTCCCACAACCTAGATCTCAAGAGACCCCAGTACTTC.

This clonotype was detected ten times or more. The chain employs TRBV27 and TRBJ1-3; D not certain. The CDR3 length is 16 residues. Germline V CDR1 and CDR2: MNHEY, SMNVEV (reference sequence). Trimming cost V 5 bases and J 0 bases, with 14 bases left between them. CDR3: CASSQNRRHSGNTIYF. The CDR3 coding sequence is TGTGCCAGCAGTCAAAACCGACGGCACTCTGGAAACACCATATATTTT.

A remark on this clonotype: The junction departs from the called germline gene at one end, perhaps through a read error. This chain joins TRBV7-2 and TRBJ1-1; no definite D call. This CDR3 is 14 amino acids long. Germline V CDR1 and CDR2: SGHTA, FQGNSA. The CDR3 DNA follows: TGTGCCAGCAGCTATCGAGGACCCAACACTGAAGTTTTCTTT. It yields the protein CASSYRGPNTEVFF.

Notes on this clonotype: The germline gene is not matched at one end of the junction; a read error may be the cause. This rearrangement joins TRBV11-2 to TRBJ2-7; 10 bases are a match to TRBD1. The CDR3 runs 14 residues. CDR1 is SGHAT, CDR2 FQNNGV, per germline. This CDR3 reads CASSFPGQGYEPYF. The CDR3 DNA reads as TGTGCCAGCAGCTTTCCGGGACAGGGGTACGAGCCGTACTTC.

This clonotype was recorded a few times. V gene TRBV20-1 combines with J gene TRBJ1-1; D might be TRBD1 (6 bases). The germline gives CDR1 DFQATT, CDR2 SNEGSKA (reference sequence). The CDR3 has 18 residues. Between the trimmed V and J ends, which lost 6 bases and 0 bases, there was a span of 26 bases. CDR3 amino acids: CSAVDSRNNIYMNTEAFF. The DNA for the CDR3 is TGCAGTGCAGTGGACAGTCGAAACAATATTTACATGAACACTGAAGCTTTCTTT.

Worth noting for this clonotype: A much more abundant neighbour one base away suggests this may be a read error. The chain combines TRBV28 with TRBJ2-7; D unclear. CDR1 MDHEN and CDR2 SYDVKM come from the germline V gene. CDR3 length: 14 amino acids. This chain's CDR3 is CASGLARVTYEQYF. CDR3 bases: TGTGCCAGCGGTTTGGCCCGAGTAACCTACGAGCAGTACTTC.

This clonotype occurred a few times. This chain links TRBV20-1 with TRBJ1-1, with D possibly TRBD1 on 6 matching bases. CDR1 DFQATT and CDR2 SNEGSKA come from the germline V gene (reference sequence). The CDR3 length is 13 residues. V gave up 1 base and J gave up 2 bases, with 8 bases separating them. The CDR3 sequence is CSARADRNTEAFF. DNA for the CDR3: TGCAGTGCTAGAGCGGACAGAAACACTGAAGCTTTCTTT.

The CDR3 region is CASSFGVPAGTEAFF. DNA for the CDR3: TGTGCCAGCAGCTTCGGGGTCCCGGCGGGCACTGAAGCTTTCTTT. V usage is TRBV5-6 and J usage is TRBJ1-1; D unclear. This CDR3 is built from 15 residues. V lost 2 bases, J lost 4 bases, and 15 bases lay in between. From germline, CDR1 is SGHDT and CDR2 YYEEEE.

A word on this clonotype: At one boundary the junction diverges from the germline segment, which might be a read error. J is TRBJ2-7 and V is TRBV5-1; no definite D call. CDR1 and CDR2 from the germline V gene are SGHRS and YFSETQ. This CDR3 region has 13 residues. The CDR3 sequence: CASSLEGFYEQCF. CDR3 nucleotides: TGCGCCAGCAGCTTGGAAGGGTTCTACGAGCAGTGCTTC.

The rearrangement uses TRBV27 and TRBJ2-7, with 7 positions matching TRBD2. The germline gives CDR1 MNHEY, CDR2 SMNVEV (reference sequence). Trimming at V came to 7 bases and at J to 4 bases, leaving 7 bases not matched to a gene. There are 13 residues in the CDR3. CDR3 coding DNA: TGTGCCAGCACAATAACGGGAGGTTACGAGCAGTACTTC. This gives the protein CASTITGGYEQYF.

The sample holds many counts of this clonotype. V gene TRBV7-9 combines with J gene TRBJ1-5, with 8 positions matching TRBD1. The CDR3 has 14 residues. Trimming at V came to 5 bases and at J to 5 bases, leaving 5 bases not matched to a gene. In germline, CDR1 is SEHNR, CDR2 FQNEAQ (reference sequence). The DNA for the CDR3 is TGTGCCAGCAGCCTAGGGACAGGCGATCAGCCCCAGCATTTT. Protein product: CASSLGTGDQPQHF. The full variable domain, with the rest looked up from reference TRBV7-9 and TRBJ1-5, is DTGVSQNPRHKITKRGQNVTFRCDPISEHNRLYWYRQTLGQGPEFLTYFQNEAQLEKSRLLSDRFSAERPKGSFSTLEIQRTEQGDSAMYLCASSLGTGDQPQHFGDGTRLSIL.

This clonotype was seen a few times. The chain combines TRBV11-2 with TRBJ2-7; the D call may be TRBD1 or TRBD2 (6 bases each). The germline V gene encodes CDR1 SGHAT and CDR2 FQNNGV. This CDR3 comprises 15 residues. V was clipped by 1 base and J by 6 bases, with 16 bases between them. Written as DNA, the CDR3 is TGTGCCAGCAGCTTAGGGGGGGCCCCGGGGACCGAGCAGTACTTC. Translated: CASSLGGAPGTEQYF.

This sequence joins TRBV19 and TRBJ1-2, with D possibly being TRBD1 (5 bases). Germline V CDR1 and CDR2: LNHDA, SQIVND (reference sequence). Trimming pared 8 bases from V and 5 bases from J, leaving 12 bases between. This CDR3 has 12 amino acids. The CDR3 loop is CASGGVLYGYTF. DNA of the CDR3: TGTGCCAGTGGGGGAGTTTTGTATGGCTACACCTTC. The whole variable domain, remainder taken from reference TRBV19 and TRBJ1-2, is DGGITQSPKYLFRKEGQNVTLSCEQNLNHDAMYWYRQDPGQGLRLIYYSQIVNDFQKGDIAEGYSVSREKKESFPLTVTSAQKNPTAFYLCASGGVLYGYTFGSGTRLTVV.

The chain employs TRBV7-9 and TRBJ1-1, with no clear D. This CDR3 contains 12 residues. Trimming cost V 8 bases and J 11 bases, with 18 bases left between them. Germline loops: CDR1 SEHNR, CDR2 FQNEAQ (reference sequence). The DNA of the CDR3 is TGTGCCAGCCGCCCTCAGCGGGTTGAGGCTTTCTTT. Amino acid sequence: CASRPQRVEAFF.

A word on this clonotype: As the CDR3 is not closed by the conserved phenylalanine or tryptophan, this likely results from a read error. The chain carries TRBV20-1 and TRBJ2-1, with 8 positions matching TRBD2. V gave up 2 bases and J gave up 7 bases; unmatched junction bases: 7. Germline CDR1 DFQATT, CDR2 SNEGSKA (reference sequence). The CDR3 runs to 14 residues. In DNA, the CDR3 is TGCAGTGCTAGACACATGGGACTAGTTAATGAGCAGTTCCTC. Protein product: CSARHMGLVNEQFL.

This clonotype appeared many times. CDR3 DNA: TGTGCCACCACCCCGGAGGGCACCGGGGAGCTGTTTTTT. This codes for CATTPEGTGELFF. The chain couples TRBV19 to TRBJ2-2, with a weak D call TRBD2 (6 bases). Trimming stripped 10 bases from V and 4 bases from J, with 13 bases between. This CDR3 has 13 amino acids. Germline-derived CDR1 and CDR2 are LNHDA and SQIVND (reference sequence).

The rearrangement uses TRBV27 and TRBJ1-1, with D possibly TRBD1 on 5 matching bases. Trimming removed 5 bases from V and 1 base from J, with 11 bases in between. Germline lookup yields CDR1 MNHEY and CDR2 SMNVEV (reference sequence). The CDR3 length is 14 residues. The CDR3 sequence is CASSQLTGNTEAFF. As DNA, the CDR3 is TGTGCCAGCAGTCAGCTTACAGGGAACACTGAAGCTTTCTTT.

Notes on this clonotype: One end of the junction varies from germline; a read error may be responsible. V is TRBV12-3 or TRBV12-4 and J is TRBJ1-4; no definite D call. CDR3 length: 17 residues. The CDR3 nucleotides read TGTGCCAGCACCCTCTCCCACAGCAGATCAACTAATGAAAAACTGGTTTTT. Its translation: CASTLSHSRSTNEKLVF.

The chain links TRBV19 to TRBJ1-5; D call uncertain. The CDR3 has 14 residues. Germline values: CDR1 LNHDA, CDR2 SQIVND (reference sequence). The V end lost 6 bases, the J end lost 3 bases, and 12 bases lay between the germline ends. CDR3: CASSPGRVNQPQHF. In nucleotides, the CDR3 is TGTGCCAGTAGCCCCGGACGGGTCAATCAGCCCCAGCATTTT.

This clonotype was detected ten times or more. The V and J genes are TRBV25-1 and TRBJ2-5; D not resolved. Trimming removed 1 base from V and 5 bases from J, with 5 bases in between. The CDR3 extends over 12 amino acids. Germline CDR1 reads MGHDK; CDR2 reads SYGVNS. The CDR3 spells CASSELHETQYF. CDR3 in DNA: TGTGCCAGCAGTGAATTGCATGAGACCCAGTACTTC.

This sequence joins TRBV9 and TRBJ2-7; 8 bases agree with TRBD1. The CDR3 runs 16 residues. Losses at the gene ends were 4 bases for V and 0 bases for J; bases not matched to a gene: 9. Germline CDR1 reads SGDLS; CDR2 reads YYNGEE. The CDR3, as DNA: TGTGCCAGCAGCAGTGACAGGGGCTTGGGCTCCTACGAGCAGTACTTC. Protein sequence: CASSSDRGLGSYEQYF.